This T cell receptor (beta chain) came from a study of cytomegalovirus exposure and HLA in healthy donors (dated by TCRdb to between 2016 and 2019). For context, the study as a whole: A later analysis indicated that the 120 or so validation repertoires were generated on the platform also employed for the approximately 670 repertoires of the first cohort. The study aimed to test whether signatures of past pathogen exposure could be identified by cataloging public T cell receptors. Besides the first cohort of around 670 subjects, a separate validation cohort made up of 95 to 150 different subjects was used. To predict cytomegalovirus infection status, the study brought together high-throughput TCR immunosequencing, statistical association of individual TCRs with disease status, and machine learning. The full study reports these points: Subsequent analysis determined that TCRs grouped into clusters in the first cohort also showed a tendency toward co-occurrence across the roughly 130 validation repertoires, and approximately 94% of cluster scores exceeded 0. A later analysis lacked HLA typing for the validation cohort, so it scored co-occurrence in that cohort across all 120 or so repertoires. A total of 150 to 200 TCR beta chains were listed by the study as associated with cytomegalovirus. Most TCR sequences were observed very rarely across donors, whereas some public TCRs were present in many individuals. The authors suggested that the approach could potentially be extended to other disease states and immunological phenotypes. In vitro tests confirmed that three of the cytomegalovirus-associated TCR beta chains recognize cytomegalovirus antigens. The classifier was reported to diagnose cytomegalovirus status with high specificity and sensitivity in both the original cohort and the validation cohort.

V trim: 4 bases; J trim: 4 bases; unmatched bases: 1. The CDR3, from cysteine to phenylalanine, totals 11 residues. Just the 33-base CDR3 DNA is kept, in frame starting at base 1. Reading the germline V gene gives CDR1 SQVTM and CDR2 ANQGSEA. Library creation used the immunoSEQ multiplex PCR assay. On the study's bioinformatics: A statistical classification framework was built to diagnose cytomegalovirus status from the catalog of TCR beta chain sequences. Imported from immuneACCESS, the table was reduced by TCRdb to in-frame sequences with V and J called. These copies leave out some clones; in studies compared against another copy, an unresolved V gene accounts for under half, and the cause of the remainder is not known. From that table come the V and J calls and clone size; the DNA was used to work out D and trimming. The sample includes around 61,000 clones, with 90% to 95% observed a single time. The ten top clones hold under 5.5% of the sample.

The donors were included in the validation cohort of over a hundred subjects, a group kept apart from the roughly 700-subject first cohort. Points on this clone: No antigen is known for it. Within one base of it there is no much larger clone, and no base qualities were kept.

The receptor comes from a man between 18 and 29 years old in good health and CMV-seropositive. This chain is built from TRBV29-1 and TRBJ2-7; TRBD1 aligns with 7 central bases. The sample taken for sequencing was PBMCs. This receptor has the CDR3 CSVGTGYEQYF. The DNA sequence is TGCAGCGTTGGGACAGGATACGAGCAGTACTTC.